The rows below give T cell receptor beta chains drawn from one sample of a study of T cell responses to AZD1222 COVID-19 vaccine. Here immunoSEQ multiplex PCR was the method, and the copy in TCRdb shows in-frame clones only, minus some. The data show tens of thousands of clones, with approximately 91% seen just once and approximately 21% held by the top ten. The material sequenced was peripheral blood, taken on day 0 of AZD1222 vaccination. These receptors originate from an adult in good health. Both conserved end residues are part of each CDR3. D genes are given only for firm matches. Only part of the rows carry a size: once, few, many, or a class if the clone is expanded.

NA	TRBJ1-5	15	NA	TRBV6-5	CASSYRNQPNQPQHF	TGTGCCAGCAGTTATAGGAACCAACCTAATCAGCCCCAGCATTTT
NA	TRBJ1-2	15	NA	TRBV13	CASRTWAVANYGYTF	TGTGCCAGCAGAACGTGGGCAGTAGCTAACTATGGCTACACCTTC
NA	TRBJ1-3	16	NA	TRBV7-9	CASSSYQAMVGNTIYF	TGTGCCAGCAGCTCATATCAGGCTATGGTGGGAAACACCATATATTTT
NA	TRBJ1-2	14	NA	TRBV6-5	CASRTWGISPGYTF	TGTGCCAGCCGGACGTGGGGGATATCTCCGGGCTACACCTTC
TRBD2	TRBJ2-5	15	NA	TRBV5-5	CASSLLAGSQETQYF	TGTGCCAGCAGCTTGCTAGCGGGGTCCCAAGAGACCCAGTACTTC
NA	TRBJ1-2	16	NA	TRBV25-1	CASSDPTSGGDYGYTF	TGTGCCAGCAGTGACCCAACCTCGGGGGGAGACTATGGCTACACCTTC
NA	TRBJ2-5	12	NA	TRBV3-1/TRBV3-2	CASSQDRAVCDF	TGTGCCAGCAGCCAAGATCGGGCAGTCTGCGACTTC
NA	TRBJ1-6	13	NA	TRBV25-1	CAIRGQDNSPLHF	TGTGCCATCCGGGGGCAGGATAATTCACCCCTCCACTTT
NA	TRBJ1-2	14	NA	TRBV7-2	CASSLEARGYGYTF	TGTGCCAGCAGCTTAGAAGCCAGGGGATATGGCTACACCTTC
NA	TRBJ1-4	16	NA	TRBV5-1	CASSQRESTANEKLFF	TGCGCCAGCAGCCAACGGGAAAGCACAGCTAATGAAAAACTGTTTTTT
TRBD2	TRBJ2-3	15	NA	TRBV7-2	CASSLVGGATDTQYF	TGTGCCAGCAGCTTAGTCGGGGGGGCGACAGATACGCAGTATTTT
NA	TRBJ1-5	13	NA	TRBV30	CAWSAGLDQPQHF	TGTGCCTGGAGTGCCGGACTCGATCAGCCCCAGCATTTT
TRBD1	TRBJ1-5	16	NA	TRBV4-3	CASSQRTTGNLQPQHF	TGCGCCAGCAGCCAACGCACGACAGGGAACCTTCAGCCCCAGCATTTT
NA	TRBJ1-2	12	NA	TRBV4-1	CASSQLTGIPHF	TGCGCCAGCAGCCAACTTACCGGGATACCTCACTTC
NA	TRBJ1-1	13	NA	TRBV6-5	CASSYSVDYHAFF	TGTGCCAGCAGTTACTCTGTCGACTACCACGCTTTCTTT
NA	TRBJ2-7	15	NA	TRBV2	CASSDSPQRTHEQYF	TGTGCCAGCAGTGATTCCCCACAGAGGACTCACGAGCAGTACTTC
NA	TRBJ1-6	15	once	TRBV4-2	CASSPGEGANSPLHF	TGTGCCAGCAGCCCCGGCGAAGGGGCTAATTCACCCCTCCACTTT
TRBD2	TRBJ2-1	17	NA	TRBV10-2	CATQKLTRVAGGDRQFF	TGCGCCACTCAAAAGCTCACCCGGGTAGCGGGGGGGGATAGGCAGTTCTTC
NA	TRBJ1-2	13	NA	TRBV7-8	CASSLGQNYGYTF	TGTGCCAGCAGCTTAGGACAGAACTATGGCTACACCTTC
TRBD2	TRBJ2-1	17	NA	TRBV5-1	CASSSTSGGAAYNEQFF	TGCGCCAGCAGCTCGACTAGCGGGGGGGCCGCCTACAATGAGCAGTTCTTC
NA	TRBJ2-7	14	NA	TRBV28	CASSLATQTEQQYF	TGTGCCAGCAGTTTAGCAACCCAAACGGAGCAGCAGTACTTC
NA	TRBJ1-2	15	NA	TRBV3-1/TRBV3-2	CASSQDFGASYGYTF	TGTGCCAGCAGCCAAGATTTCGGGGCCTCCTATGGCTACACCTTC
TRBD1	TRBJ2-3	13	NA	TRBV5-4	CASSLTGEDTQYF	TGTGCCAGCAGCCTAACAGGGGAAGATACGCAGTATTTT
NA	TRBJ1-5	14	NA	TRBV27	CASSPRALNQPQHF	TGTGCCAGCAGTCCCCGGGCCCTCAATCAGCCCCAGCATTTT
NA	TRBJ1-4	14	NA	TRBV19	CASNSQGAGEKLFF	TGTGCCAGTAACTCGCAAGGGGCTGGGGAAAAACTGTTTTTT
TRBD2	TRBJ2-3	15	NA	TRBV5-1	CASRILAGVTDTQYF	TGCGCCAGCAGGATCCTAGCGGGGGTTACAGATACGCAGTATTTT
NA	TRBJ2-7	15	NA	TRBV18	CASSPRGVPPEEQYF	TGTGCCAGCTCACCGAGGGGCGTTCCACCTGAGGAGCAGTACTTC
NA	TRBJ2-7	14	NA	TRBV30	CAWSVRQGGNEQYF	TGTGCCTGGAGTGTAAGGCAGGGGGGGAACGAGCAGTACTTC
TRBD2	TRBJ2-1	13	NA	TRBV25-1	CASITTGGNEQFF	TGTGCCAGCATCACCACGGGGGGTAATGAGCAGTTCTTC
NA	TRBJ1-3	16	NA	TRBV10-3	CAISEGQRHSGNTIYF	TGTGCCATCAGTGAAGGACAGCGCCACTCTGGAAACACCATATATTTT
NA	TRBJ1-2	15	NA	TRBV19	CASAKEDSSNYGYTF	TGTGCCAGCGCAAAGGAGGATTCCTCCAACTATGGCTACACCTTC
NA	TRBJ1-3	13	NA	TRBV30	CATFGDRGNTIYF	TGTGCTACTTTCGGTGATCGTGGAAACACCATATATTTT
NA	TRBJ2-2	13	NA	TRBV2	CASSDNGIGELFF	TGTGCCAGCAGTGACAATGGGATCGGGGAGCTGTTTTTT
NA	TRBJ1-2	14	NA	TRBV7-2	CASSQSQANYGYTF	TGTGCCAGCAGCCAAAGTCAAGCTAACTATGGCTACACCTTC
NA	TRBJ2-5	15	NA	TRBV11-1	CASSARGQAVETQYF	TGTGCCAGCAGCGCCCGCGGGCAGGCTGTGGAGACCCAGTACTTC
TRBD1	TRBJ1-5	14	once	TRBV18	CASQLNRGNQPQHF	TGTGCCAGCCAACTCAACAGGGGGAATCAGCCCCAGCATTTT
NA	TRBJ1-1	16	NA	TRBV7-2	CASSLGVGERVTEAFF	TGTGCCAGCAGCTTAGGGGTGGGGGAGAGGGTCACTGAAGCTTTCTTT
NA	TRBJ2-3	13	NA	TRBV12-3/TRBV12-4	CASRTRRQDTQYF	TGTGCCAGCAGGACTAGGAGGCAAGATACGCAGTATTTT
NA	TRBJ1-4	13	NA	TRBV12-3/TRBV12-4	CASRGGDGEKLFF	TGTGCCAGCAGAGGGGGGGACGGTGAAAAACTGTTTTTT
TRBD1	TRBJ1-4	15	NA	TRBV7-2	CASSQNGQGNEKLFF	TGTGCCAGCAGCCAGAACGGACAGGGAAATGAAAAACTGTTTTTT
NA	TRBJ2-3	17	NA	TRBV28	CASSPSTGMDSTDTQYF	TGTGCCAGCAGCCCCTCCACGGGGATGGATAGCACAGATACGCAGTATTTT
TRBD1	TRBJ1-1	14	NA	TRBV10-3	CAISRQGENTEAFF	TGTGCCATCAGTCGACAGGGGGAGAACACTGAAGCTTTCTTT
NA	TRBJ1-5	14	NA	TRBV5-5	CASSTDSIGQPQHF	TGTGCCAGCAGCACAGACAGTATTGGTCAGCCCCAGCATTTT
NA	TRBJ2-3	17	NA	TRBV24-1	CATSDITSGSSTDTQYF	TGTGCCACCAGTGACATCACTTCGGGGTCTAGCACAGATACGCAGTATTTT
TRBD1	TRBJ1-5	16	NA	TRBV4-2	CASSSSGQGSNQPQHF	TGTGCCAGCAGTTCCTCCGGACAGGGGAGCAATCAGCCCCAGCATTTT
TRBD1	TRBJ1-1	13	NA	TRBV27	CASSASGGTEAFF	TGTGCCAGCAGTGCATCAGGGGGCACTGAAGCTTTCTTT
TRBD1	TRBJ1-6	20	NA	TRBV10-2	CASSLTRGDRGITYNSPLHF	TGCGCCAGCAGCCTGACTAGGGGCGACAGGGGCATTACCTATAATTCACCCCTCCACTTT
NA	TRBJ1-1	13	NA	TRBV6-2/TRBV6-3	CASSSPGLPRAFF	TGTGCCAGCAGTTCCCCGGGATTGCCGCGAGCTTTCTTT